These 32 T cell receptor beta chains came from one sample sequenced in a study of blood T cells in healthy people across ages. Sample-barcoded 5' priming and a J-beta primer mix drove a second PCR of roughly 6 to 12 cycles. TCRdb redid the calling of the 5' RACE reads with MiXCR, one entry per CDR3 protein. The sample shows more than 1,400,000 distinct CDR3 sequences, 42% of them seen only once. The source material was blood. The source is a woman aged 18-35 years in good health.

The chain combines TRBV18 with TRBJ1-2; possibly TRBD1 for D (5 bases). The germline gives CDR1 KGHSH, CDR2 LQKENI. Trimming removed 2 bases from V and 8 bases from J, with 9 bases in between. The CDR3 is made up of 12 amino acids. This CDR3 reads CASSPGDGGYTF. CDR3 DNA: TGTGCCAGCTCACCAGGGGACGGAGGCTACACCTTC.

The V gene is TRBV15, the J gene TRBJ2-5; 7 bases are a match to TRBD1. This CDR3 has 14 residues. The J segment lost 5 bases and the V segment lost 0 bases, leaving 3 bases of the junction unmatched. CDR1 and CDR2 (germline): LNHNV, YYDKDF (reference sequence). For the CDR3, the DNA is TGTGCCACCAGCAGAGATCAGGGACAGGAGACCCAGTACTTC. Translated: CATSRDQGQETQYF.

This clonotype was picked up a small number of times. The chain is built from TRBV7-9 and TRBJ1-5; unclear D gene. CDR1 is SEHNR, CDR2 FQNEAQ, per germline (reference sequence). The CDR3 loop spans 15 amino acids. V gave up 5 bases and J gave up 9 bases, with 20 bases separating them. The CDR3 sequence is CASSPSTEAGMPQHF. CDR3 coding DNA: TGTGCCAGCAGCCCCTCGACTGAGGCCGGGATGCCCCAGCATTTT.

The chain has TRBV12-3 or TRBV12-4 and TRBJ2-4; unclear D gene. Near its end, the DNA agrees better with TRBJ2-5, so the J call may be wrong. CDR3 length: 14 amino acids. CDR3 DNA sequence: TGTGCCAGCAGTTCTTCCTATAGGACAGAGACCCAGTACTTC. The encoded protein is CASSSSYRTETQYF.

The chain uses TRBV6-5 and TRBJ1-1; D is unresolved. This CDR3 region has 14 residues. V was clipped by 5 bases and J by 4 bases, with 14 bases between them. CDR1 MNHEY and CDR2 SVGAGI come from the germline V gene. Written as DNA, the CDR3 is TGTGCCAGCAGTGACGGAGGTGGCGGCACTGAAGCTTTCTTT. This translates into CASSDGGGGTEAFF.

The chain is built from TRBV20-1 and TRBJ2-1; 14 bases map to TRBD2. The V gene end was trimmed by 6 bases and the J gene end by 1 base; junction bases not matched to a gene: 5. Germline values: CDR1 DFQATT, CDR2 SNEGSKA (reference sequence). The CDR3 is made up of 16 amino acids. CDR3 region: CSAMGLAGESYNEQFF. The CDR3 DNA is TGCAGTGCCATGGGACTAGCGGGAGAGTCCTACAATGAGCAGTTCTTC.

The chain uses TRBV20-1 and TRBJ2-7; 10 bases agree with TRBD2. Germline V gene data show CDR1 as DFQATT and CDR2 as SNEGSKA (reference sequence). The V gene end was trimmed by 0 bases and the J gene end by 5 bases; junction bases not matched to a gene: 7. This CDR3 is built from 15 residues. CDR3 loop: CSARDRASGSHEQYF. The DNA of the CDR3 is TGCAGTGCTAGAGATCGGGCTAGCGGGAGCCACGAGCAGTACTTC.

The sample holds a few counts of this clonotype. The genes are TRBV24-1 and TRBJ1-1, with D tentatively TRBD1 (5 bases). The CDR3 contains 14 residues. Per germline, CDR1 KGHDR and CDR2 SFDVKD. V was trimmed by 3 bases and J by 5 bases, leaving 12 bases between them. CDR3 sequence reads: CATSDSGTRTEAFF. The CDR3, as DNA: TGTGCCACCAGTGATAGTGGGACCAGGACTGAAGCTTTCTTT.

The chain uses TRBV6-2 or TRBV6-3 and TRBJ2-4; 9 bases agree with TRBD2. The J call may be faulty, since TRBJ2-7 better matches the DNA end. Germline V gene lookup returns CDR1 MNHEY and CDR2 SVGEGT. The CDR3 is 16 amino acids. CDR3 residues: CASSGVMVAGVSEQYF. CDR3 nucleotides: TGTGCCAGCAGTGGCGTGATGGTAGCGGGAGTGAGCGAGCAGTACTTC.

Remarks on this clonotype: At one boundary the junction diverges from the germline segment, which might be a read error. The chain combines TRBV30 with TRBJ2-7; 7 bases line up with TRBD2. CDR3 length equals 13 residues. Germline CDR1 reads GTSNPN; CDR2 reads SVGIG (reference sequence). CDR3 bases: TGTGCCTGGACCCCCCTCCGGGACTACGAGCTGTACTTC. This translates into CAWTPLRDYELYF.

The chain carries TRBV10-3 and TRBJ2-3, with 11 bases aligning to TRBD2. The CDR3 spans 16 residues. The V gene's germline CDR1 is ENHRY and CDR2 SYGVKD. Trimming cost V 3 bases and J 5 bases; bases outside gene matches: 7. DNA of the CDR3: TGTGCCATCAGTGAAATCGCGACTAGCGGGATAGATACGCAGTATTTT. Translating gives CAISEIATSGIDTQYF.

This clonotype has just a few counts. This chain uses TRBV20-1 with TRBJ2-1; D is perhaps TRBD1 (6 bases). Germline values: CDR1 DFQATT, CDR2 SNEGSKA (reference sequence). Trimming left V 0 bases short and J 8 bases short, with 14 bases between. The CDR3 extends over 14 amino acids. The chain's CDR3 is CSARDQRRTDEQFF. As DNA, the CDR3 is TGCAGTGCTAGAGATCAGCGTCGGACAGATGAGCAGTTCTTC.

With respect to this clonotype: A read error may account for a junction end that differs from germline. The gene calls are TRBV25-1 and TRBJ2-1; no reliable D call. CDR1 and CDR2 (germline): MGHDK, SYGVNS. The CDR3 runs 13 residues. The CDR3 DNA follows: TGTGCCAACAGTGAATATTTAGGGAATGAGCAGTTCTTC. This encodes CANSEYLGNEQFF. Using reference TRBV25-1 and TRBJ2-1 for the parts outside the CDR3, the full variable domain is EADIYQTPRYLVIGTGKKITLECSQTMGHDKMYWYQQDPGMELHLIHYSYGVNSTEKGDLSSESTVSRIRTEHFPLTLESARPSHTSQYLCANSEYLGNEQFFGPGTRLTVL.

In this sample, this clonotype turned up a few times. V and J are TRBV6-2 or TRBV6-3 and TRBJ2-1, with 9 bases matching TRBD2. The J call could be wrong; TRBJ2-7 is a better fit for the DNA end. In germline, CDR1 is MNHEY, CDR2 SVGEGT. The CDR3 totals 19 residues. In DNA, the CDR3 is TGTGCCAGCAGTTACTTGGTTTGGGTAGCGGGAGCCCCCTACAATGAGCAGTACTTC. Translating it yields CASSYLVWVAGAPYNEQYF.

This clonotype was seen only a few times. The V and J genes are TRBV12-3 or TRBV12-4 and TRBJ2-3, with TRBD2 matching over 8 bases. CDR3 size: 16 residues. V was clipped by 6 bases and J by 2 bases; unmatched bases: 10. The CDR3 bases are TGTGCCAGCAGCCGCGGGGTAGCGGGGTACACAGATACGCAGTATTTT. This encodes CASSRGVAGYTDTQYF.

The sample holds a few counts of this clonotype. The V and J genes are TRBV9 and TRBJ2-1; a possible D gene is TRBD2 (5 bases). The V and J ends lost 0 bases and 6 bases respectively, with 13 bases between them. The CDR3 is 15 amino acids. Looked up from germline, CDR1 is SGDLS and CDR2 is YYNGEE. The DNA for the CDR3 is TGTGCCAGCAGCGTAGCGGGGAATCCAATCAATGAGCAGTTCTTC. It codes for CASSVAGNPINEQFF.

Comments on this clonotype: A much larger clone lies a single base off, so this may be a read error. This chain links TRBV5-1 with TRBJ2-5; the D gene is possibly TRBD2 (7 bases). The CDR3 runs 14 residues. The germline gives CDR1 SGHRS, CDR2 YFSETQ. Trimming stripped 2 bases from V and 11 bases from J, with 19 bases between. The DNA of the CDR3 is TGCGCCAGCAGCTTAGGGGGGGACCTCTCTCAGCAGTACTTC. Translating gives CASSLGGDLSQQYF.

The chain's CDR3 is CAWSGLAGRQVVGEQFF. Here the CDR3 DNA reads TGTGCCTGGAGCGGACTAGCGGGGAGACAGGTCGTAGGCGAGCAGTTCTTC. The chain uses TRBV30 and TRBJ2-1; the match to TRBD2 covers 12 bases. Germline V gives CDR1 GTSNPN, CDR2 SVGIG (reference sequence). This CDR3 has 17 amino acids. V lost 3 bases to trimming and J lost 10 bases; unmatched junction nucleotides: 16.

The sample holds a few counts of this clonotype. The CDR3 reads CASSSLATTSTDTQYF. The CDR3 DNA reads TGTGCCAGCAGTTCTCTAGCGACGACTAGCACAGATACGCAGTATTTT. V is TRBV27 and J is TRBJ2-3; tentative D call: TRBD2 (6 bases). Germline V CDR1 and CDR2: MNHEY, SMNVEV (reference sequence). The CDR3 covers 16 residues. V was cut by 4 bases and J by 0 bases, with 14 bases left in between.

This clonotype came up once. Possible read error: a much larger clone is one base away. The CDR3 region is CASSSLGSYDEQFF. The CDR3 DNA is TGTGCCAGCAGCTCTCTGGGGTCCTACGATGAGCAGTTCTTC. The gene calls are TRBV7-2 and TRBJ2-1; D uncertain. The CDR3 totals 14 residues. The V gene's germline CDR1 is SGHTA and CDR2 FQGNSA.

This clonotype was seen a handful of times. J is TRBJ2-7 and V is TRBV4-1, with TRBD2 matching 7 bases. The germline V gene has CDR1 MGHRA and CDR2 YSYEKL. The ends lost 3 bases at V and 6 bases at J; junction bases unmatched: 11. The CDR3 runs 15 residues. The CDR3 bases are TGCGCCAGCAGCCATCCCTCTGGCGGGAGTGGCGAGCAGTACTTC. It encodes CASSHPSGGSGEQYF.

The chain employs TRBV29-1 and TRBJ2-1, with TRBD2 identical over 9 bases. J was trimmed by 7 bases and V by 3 bases; bases with no gene match: 4. The germline gives CDR1 SQVTM, CDR2 ANQGSEA. The CDR3 contains 13 residues. The CDR3 sequence: CSVDLAGINEQFF. In DNA form, the CDR3 reads TGCAGCGTTGACCTAGCGGGAATAAATGAGCAGTTCTTC.

As regards this clonotype: This may be a read error, as it is one base from a much larger clone. The rearrangement uses TRBV20-1 and TRBJ2-5; D unclear. Trimming stripped 3 bases from V and 11 bases from J, with 10 bases between. The CDR3 runs 10 residues. From germline, CDR1 is DFQATT and CDR2 SNEGSKA (reference sequence). DNA for the CDR3: TGCAGTGCTAGTAACAATGAGCAGTACTTC. It is translated as CSASNNEQYF.

This clonotype showed up just a few times. Relative to the germline gene, one junction end is altered; a read error may explain this. This rearrangement joins TRBV27 to TRBJ2-1, with 9 bases lining up with TRBD2. The J call could be wrong; TRBJ2-7 is a better fit for the DNA end. Germline assignment: CDR1 MNHEY and CDR2 SMNVEV (reference sequence). The CDR3 runs to 15 residues. CDR3 DNA sequence: TGCGCCAGCAGCTTGGCACTAGCGGGCTACAATGAGCAGTACTTC. Translating it yields CASSLALAGYNEQYF.

This clonotype came up a few times. The chain employs TRBV27 and TRBJ2-7; D is possibly TRBD1 or TRBD2 (6 bases each). Per the germline V gene, CDR1 is MNHEY and CDR2 is SMNVEV (reference sequence). V lost 5 bases to trimming and J lost 2 bases, with 10 bases between them. The CDR3 spans 13 residues. CDR3 loop: CASSAGHAYEQYF. CDR3 nucleotides: TGTGCCAGCAGTGCGGGACACGCCTACGAGCAGTACTTC.

This clonotype was observed a handful of times. V is TRBV20-1 and J is TRBJ2-4, with 7 bases that match TRBD1. Germline values: CDR1 DFQATT, CDR2 SNEGSKA (reference sequence). The CDR3 is made up of 15 amino acids. Trimming removed 7 bases from V and 3 bases from J; junction bases left unmatched: 12. CDR3 loop: CSVGEGGQFKNIQYF. The CDR3 bases are TGCAGTGTGGGAGAAGGGGGACAGTTCAAAAACATTCAGTACTTC.

This clonotype was counted many times. This sequence joins TRBV29-1 and TRBJ2-5, with no clear D. Per the germline V gene, CDR1 is SQVTM and CDR2 is ANQGSEA. V gave up 2 bases and J gave up 0 bases, with 4 bases separating them. CDR3 length: 12 residues. The CDR3 DNA is TGCAGCGTTGAAACATACCAAGAGACCCAGTACTTC. Translated, it gives CSVETYQETQYF.

V usage is TRBV30 and J usage is TRBJ2-1, with D tentatively TRBD1 or TRBD2 (5 bases each). The CDR3 has 13 amino acids. The V gene's germline CDR1 is GTSNPN and CDR2 SVGIG (reference sequence). V lost 2 bases and J 7 bases, leaving 12 bases between the germline ends. Here the CDR3 reads CAWSTGAGNEQFF. In DNA, the CDR3 is TGTGCCTGGAGTACCGGGGCCGGGAATGAGCAGTTCTTC.

The chain links TRBV4-1 to TRBJ2-2, with 7 positions matching TRBD2. CDR1 and CDR2 from the germline V gene are MGHRA and YSYEKL. The CDR3 contains 15 residues. V shed 3 bases and J 5 bases; nucleotides not matched to a gene: 6. The CDR3 DNA is TGCGCCAGCAGCCAGATGGGGGGGGATACCGGGGAGCTGTTTTTT. Encoded protein: CASSQMGGDTGELFF.

J is TRBJ2-7 and V is TRBV7-2, with D unresolved. The CDR3 loop spans 14 amino acids. V lost 1 base and J 3 bases, leaving 10 bases between the germline ends. Germline V lookup: CDR1 SGHTA, CDR2 FQGNSA. The chain's CDR3 is CASSLGWAVYEQYF. DNA for the CDR3: TGTGCCAGCAGCTTAGGCTGGGCAGTCTACGAGCAGTACTTC.

The V gene is TRBV18, the J gene TRBJ1-2; D remains ambiguous. The CDR3 extends over 16 amino acids. V was pared by 4 bases and J by 4 bases, with 19 bases between. The germline gives CDR1 KGHSH, CDR2 LQKENI. This chain's CDR3 is CASSLETGPRPYGYTF. DNA of the CDR3: TGTGCCAGCTCACTAGAGACCGGACCCAGGCCCTATGGCTACACCTTC.

This clonotype was seen ten or more times. This sequence joins TRBV20-1 and TRBJ2-1, with 12 nucleotides matching TRBD2. This CDR3 is built from 16 residues. Trimming at V came to 6 bases and at J to 2 bases, leaving 8 bases not matched to a gene. In germline, CDR1 is DFQATT, CDR2 SNEGSKA (reference sequence). The CDR3 bases are TGCAGTGCCATACGGACTAGCGGGGAACCCTACAATGAGCAGTTCTTC. Its translation is CSAIRTSGEPYNEQFF.